A selection of T cell receptor beta chains follows, all from one sample in a study of beta chain features in type 1 diabetes. Produced via immunoSEQ multiplex PCR; TCRdb's table is partial and in-frame only. The sample records 600,000 to 750,000 clones, roughly an eighth being singletons. The specimen sequenced was naive CD4+ T cells from blood. These receptors all stem from a man aged 30-40 years with type 1 diabetes. Both conserved end residues are part of each CDR3. A D gene is named only where the DNA matches it firmly. The size entry is marked missing in some rows and otherwise reads once, few, many or a size class.

V,size,D,J,CDR3,DNA
TRBV19,NA,TRBD1,TRBJ2-7,CASSIGDRPYEQYF,TGTGCCAGTAGTATAGGGGACAGACCCTACGAGCAGTACTTC
TRBV14,NA,NA,TRBJ2-2,CASSQGRNPNTGELFF,TGTGCCAGCAGCCAAGGACGGAACCCGAACACCGGGGAGCTGTTTTTT
TRBV6-5,few,NA,TRBJ1-2,CASSDRRGGYTF,TGTGCCAGCAGTGACCGGAGAGGGGGCTACACCTTC
TRBV28,NA,NA,TRBJ2-3,CASSLLWDTQYF,TGTGCCAGCAGTTTATTGTGGGATACGCAGTATTTT
TRBV5-1,NA,NA,TRBJ2-5,CASRPGVQETQYF,TGCGCCAGCAGACCAGGGGTTCAAGAGACCCAGTACTTC
TRBV27,NA,TRBD2,TRBJ2-5,CASSLSTSGGQETQYF,TGTGCCAGCAGTTTATCAACTAGCGGGGGACAAGAGACCCAGTACTTC
TRBV6-6,NA,NA,TRBJ2-2,CASSPQARELFF,TGTGCCAGCAGTCCCCAGGCGAGGGAGCTGTTTTTT
TRBV4-2,once,TRBD1,TRBJ2-1,CASSQRQGVNEQFF,TGTGCCAGCAGCCAAAGACAGGGTGTGAATGAGCAGTTCTTC
TRBV25-1,NA,NA,TRBJ1-4,CASSVKGRVWEKLFF,TGTGCCAGCTCAGTGAAGGGAAGGGTGTGGGAAAAACTGTTTTTT
TRBV30,few,NA,TRBJ2-7,CAWGVYEQYF,TGTGCCTGGGGAGTGTACGAGCAGTACTTC
TRBV14,few,NA,TRBJ2-4,CASSRLSRTENIQYF,TGTGCCAGCAGCCGTTTGTCCAGGACAGAAAACATTCAGTACTTC
TRBV5-1,few,NA,TRBJ1-2,CASSSGQQSYYGYTF,TGCGCCAGCAGCTCTGGACAGCAGTCTTACTATGGCTACACCTTC
TRBV4-2,NA,TRBD1,TRBJ2-7,CASSQLRDSYEQYF,TGTGCCAGCAGCCAACTCCGGGACAGCTACGAGCAGTACTTC
TRBV7-2,few,NA,TRBJ2-2,CASSPNRVNTGELFF,TGTGCCAGCAGTCCTAACAGGGTTAACACCGGGGAGCTGTTTTTT
TRBV29-1,NA,NA,TRBJ2-7,CSVAGLGSGEQYF,TGCAGCGTAGCGGGTCTAGGTAGTGGCGAGCAGTACTTC
TRBV10-3,few,TRBD2,TRBJ2-1,CAIRPGLAGNEQFF,TGTGCCATCAGACCGGGACTAGCGGGCAATGAGCAGTTCTTC
TRBV29-1,NA,TRBD2,TRBJ2-1,CSVDPGLAGGYSYNEQFF,TGCAGCGTTGATCCGGGACTAGCGGGGGGATACTCCTACAATGAGCAGTTCTTC
TRBV18,NA,TRBD1,TRBJ1-5,CASSLQGSSNQPQHF,TGTGCCAGCTCATTACAGGGGAGTAGCAATCAGCCCCAGCATTTT
TRBV2,NA,TRBD1,TRBJ1-3,CASRNLDRGLGNTIYF,TGTGCCAGCAGAAACCTCGACAGGGGGCTGGGAAACACCATATATTTT
TRBV4-3,NA,NA,TRBJ2-1,CASSPPGRRTARDYNEQFF,TGCGCCAGCAGCCCGCCGGGGAGACGGACAGCAAGGGATTACAATGAGCAGTTCTTC
TRBV5-1,NA,NA,TRBJ2-5,CASSSGTSGETQYF,TGCGCCAGCAGCTCCGGGACTTCGGGGGAGACCCAGTACTTC
TRBV7-3,few,NA,TRBJ1-1,CASSPGLDTEAFF,TGTGCCAGCAGCCCAGGGTTGGACACTGAAGCTTTCTTT
TRBV10-3,NA,NA,TRBJ1-4,CAISDGQPNEKLFF,TGTGCCATCAGTGATGGACAACCCAATGAAAAACTGTTTTTT
TRBV7-6,few,TRBD1,TRBJ2-5,CASSLLTGSETQYF,TGTGCCAGCAGCTTGCTGACAGGGAGCGAGACCCAGTACTTC
TRBV7-8,NA,TRBD1,TRBJ1-1,CASSVGQVGTEAFF,TGTGCCAGCAGCGTGGGACAGGTGGGCACTGAAGCTTTCTTT
TRBV5-1,few,TRBD1,TRBJ2-1,CASSGTGAYNEQFF,TGCGCCAGCAGCGGGACAGGAGCCTACAATGAGCAGTTCTTC
TRBV7-2,NA,NA,TRBJ2-2,CASSLGQNTGELFF,TGTGCCAGCAGCTTAGGACAGAACACCGGGGAGCTGTTTTTT
TRBV7-2,NA,NA,TRBJ1-2,CASSFTGLNYGYTF,TGTGCCAGCAGCTTTACAGGACTTAACTATGGCTACACCTTC
TRBV2,NA,TRBD1,TRBJ1-6,CASSDRGSLHF,TGTGCCAGCAGTGACAGGGGGAGCCTCCACTTT